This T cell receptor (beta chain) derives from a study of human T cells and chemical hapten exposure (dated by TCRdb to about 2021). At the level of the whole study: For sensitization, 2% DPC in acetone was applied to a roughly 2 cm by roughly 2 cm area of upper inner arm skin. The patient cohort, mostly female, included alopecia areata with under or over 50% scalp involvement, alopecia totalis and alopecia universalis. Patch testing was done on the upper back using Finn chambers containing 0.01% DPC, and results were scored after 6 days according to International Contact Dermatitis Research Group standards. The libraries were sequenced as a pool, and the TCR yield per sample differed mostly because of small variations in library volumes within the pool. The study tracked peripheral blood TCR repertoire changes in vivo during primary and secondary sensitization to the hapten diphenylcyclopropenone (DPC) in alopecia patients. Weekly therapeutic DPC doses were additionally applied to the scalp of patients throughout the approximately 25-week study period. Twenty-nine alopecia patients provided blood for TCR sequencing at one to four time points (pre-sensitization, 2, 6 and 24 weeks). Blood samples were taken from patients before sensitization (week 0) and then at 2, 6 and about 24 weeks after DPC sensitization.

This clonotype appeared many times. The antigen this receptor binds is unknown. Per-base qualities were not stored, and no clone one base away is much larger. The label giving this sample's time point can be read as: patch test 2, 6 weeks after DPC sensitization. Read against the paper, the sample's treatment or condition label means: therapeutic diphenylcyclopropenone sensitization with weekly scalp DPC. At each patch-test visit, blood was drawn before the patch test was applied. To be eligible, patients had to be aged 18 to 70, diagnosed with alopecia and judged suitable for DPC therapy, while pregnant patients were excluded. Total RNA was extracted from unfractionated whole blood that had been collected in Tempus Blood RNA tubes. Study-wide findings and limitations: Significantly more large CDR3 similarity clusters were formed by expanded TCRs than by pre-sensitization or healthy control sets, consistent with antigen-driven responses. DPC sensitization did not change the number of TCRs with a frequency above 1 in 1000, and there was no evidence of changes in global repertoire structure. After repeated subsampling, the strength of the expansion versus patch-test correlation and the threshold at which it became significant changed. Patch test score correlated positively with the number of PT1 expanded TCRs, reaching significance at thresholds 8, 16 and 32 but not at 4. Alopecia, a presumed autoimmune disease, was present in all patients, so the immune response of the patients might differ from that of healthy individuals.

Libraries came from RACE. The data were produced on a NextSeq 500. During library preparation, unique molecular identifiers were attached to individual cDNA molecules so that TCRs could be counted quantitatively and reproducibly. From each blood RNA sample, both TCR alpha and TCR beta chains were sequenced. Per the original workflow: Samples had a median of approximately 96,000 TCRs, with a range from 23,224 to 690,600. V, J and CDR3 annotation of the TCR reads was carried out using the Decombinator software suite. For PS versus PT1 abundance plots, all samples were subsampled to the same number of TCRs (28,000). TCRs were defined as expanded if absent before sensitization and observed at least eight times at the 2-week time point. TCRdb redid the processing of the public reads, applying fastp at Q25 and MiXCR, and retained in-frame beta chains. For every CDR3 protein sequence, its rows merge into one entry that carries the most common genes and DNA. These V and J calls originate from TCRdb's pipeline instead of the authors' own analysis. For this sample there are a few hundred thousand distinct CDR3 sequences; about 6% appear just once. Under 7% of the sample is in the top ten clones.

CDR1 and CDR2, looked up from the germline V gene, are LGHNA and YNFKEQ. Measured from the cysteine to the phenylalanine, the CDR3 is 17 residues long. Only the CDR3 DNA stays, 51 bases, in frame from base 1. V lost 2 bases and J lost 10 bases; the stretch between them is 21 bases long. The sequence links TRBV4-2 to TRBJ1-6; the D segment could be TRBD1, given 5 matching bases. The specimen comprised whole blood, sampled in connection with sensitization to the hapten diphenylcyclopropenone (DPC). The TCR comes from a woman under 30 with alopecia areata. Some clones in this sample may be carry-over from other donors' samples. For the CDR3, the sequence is CASSQPRWDGGGSPLHF. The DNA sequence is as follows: TGTGCCAGCAGCCAACCCCGGTGGGACGGGGGTGGATCACCCCTCCACTTT.